This T cell receptor beta chain was profiled in a study of cytomegalovirus exposure and HLA in healthy donors. General observations from the study: Later analysis revealed greater clonal expansion in HLA-associated TCR beta chains than in equally common others. 87-base-pair reads could not separate some V segments, including TRBV6-2 and TRBV6-3.

Comments on this clone: Antigen: not known. At one end the junction does not follow the germline gene, possibly because of a read error.

This CDR3 is built from 15 residues. The germline CDR1 and CDR2 sequences are SEHNR and FQNEAQ (reference sequence). Researchers ran the PCR with 60 Vbeta and 13 Jbeta primers. The data were produced by immunoSEQ multiplex PCR, yet TCRdb's version contains in-frame clones alone and is incomplete. This sample has 150,000 to 200,000 clones, with approximately 65% found just once. The V call is TRBV7-9, the J call TRBJ1-2; 7 bases match TRBD1. This receptor was taken from a middle-aged man in good health and CMV-seronegative. The sequencing sample was made of PBMCs. The CDR3: CSSSLASTGFNGYTF. In DNA form, the CDR3 reads TGTTCCAGCAGCTTAGCATCGACAGGGTTTAATGGCTACACCTTC. The full variable domain, in which reference TRBV7-9 and TRBJ1-2 provide the parts outside the CDR3, is DTGVSQNPRHKITKRGQNVTFRCDPISEHNRLYWYRQTLGQGPEFLTYFQNEAQLEKSRLLSDRFSAERPKGSFSTLEIQRTEQGDSAMYLCSSSLASTGFNGYTFGSGTRLTVV.